The entry that follows covers one TCR beta chain sequence. A much larger clone lies one base from this, so it may be a read error. There are 15 residues in the CDR3. V shed 3 bases, J shed 3 bases, and the junction held 5 bases outside the gene matches. Germline V gene sequence: CDR1 DFQATT, CDR2 SNEGSKA (reference sequence). The entry originates in a study of identical twins. TCRdb re-called the 5' RACE reads with MiXCR, one entry per CDR3 protein. The table shows about 280,000 distinct CDR3 sequences, with about 8.1% occurring only once. These sequences were also reported in another study, on yellow fever vaccine responses in identical twins.

The gene calls are TRBV20-1 and TRBJ2-1; 10 nucleotides align to TRBD2. Sequenced input: memory (CD45RO+) T cells sorted from blood. The TCR was taken from a woman aged 18-29 years in good health. DNA of the CDR3: TGCAGTGCTAGGACCTTAGCGGGAGGCTACAATGAGCAGTTCTTC. Translation gives CSARTLAGGYNEQFF.